The present entry profiles one T cell receptor beta chain with its context. Antigen: not known. These data originate in a study of pediatric ulcerative colitis. General observations from the study: Blood-rectal clonal overlap within each person was significantly higher in ulcerative colitis patients than controls. A couple of patients had blood samples with substantially reduced template counts.

Each sample received Survey-level depth of up to 500,000 reads. Produced via immunoSEQ multiplex PCR; TCRdb's table is partial and in-frame only. The table shows 15,000 to 20,000 clones, with roughly 80% occurring only once. One to two pinch biopsies were taken from the rectum during colonoscopy. Sequences were obtained from gut tissue. This TCR was sampled from a boy aged 10-17 years who was a control in a study of pediatric ulcerative colitis.

CDR3 DNA: TGTGCCAGCAGCTCAGGCCTGTCAGGTTACGAGCAGTACTTC. This sequence encodes CASSSGLSGYEQYF. The V call is TRBV7-6, the J call TRBJ2-7; D not certain. Germline V gene lookup returns CDR1 SGHVS and CDR2 FNYEAQ. This CDR3 region has 14 residues. Trimming left V 4 bases short and J 4 bases short, with 14 bases between.